One sample yielded the 7 T cell receptor beta chains listed below, sequenced in a study of cytomegalovirus exposure and HLA in healthy donors. A multiplex PCR was run with 60 Vbeta primers and 13 Jbeta primers. TCRdb's copy holds only in-frame clones and misses some; the assay was immunoSEQ multiplex PCR. The sample has approximately 110,000 clones, 15% seen once. Sequencing was done on a sample of PBMCs. These TCRs come from a woman aged 18-30 years in good health and CMV-seronegative.

CDR3 region: CASSFPGTGNQPQHF. CDR3 coding DNA: TGTGCCAGTAGTTTTCCCGGGACAGGGAATCAGCCCCAGCATTTT. The rearrangement links TRBV19 to TRBJ1-5, with 9 bases that match TRBD1. Per the germline V gene, CDR1 is LNHDA and CDR2 is SQIVND (reference sequence). This CDR3 comprises 15 residues. V lost 5 bases, J lost 4 bases, and 6 bases stayed unmatched.

The chain recombines TRBV6-1 with TRBJ2-5, with unresolved D. Per germline, CDR1 MNHNS and CDR2 SASEGT. CDR3 length equals 13 residues. Trimming shortened V by 3 bases and J by 7 bases, and 12 bases separated the two germline ends. Written as DNA, the CDR3 is TGTGCCAGCAGTGAGACCCTCCAGGTGACCCAGTACTTC. Its translation is CASSETLQVTQYF.

This chain uses TRBV19 with TRBJ2-4; tentatively, D is TRBD1 (6 bases). Germline V lookup: CDR1 LNHDA, CDR2 SQIVND (reference sequence). The CDR3 extends over 16 amino acids. V was clipped by 5 bases and J by 0 bases, with 14 bases between them. In DNA form, the CDR3 reads TGTGCCAGTAGTGCCCGGACAGATCTAGCCAAAAACATTCAGTACTTC. Protein sequence: CASSARTDLAKNIQYF.

The sample holds a few counts of this clone. The chain couples TRBV5-6 to TRBJ1-1, with a weak D call TRBD1 (5 bases). V lost 1 base and J 3 bases, leaving 10 bases between the germline ends. Germline assignment: CDR1 SGHDT and CDR2 YYEEEE. The CDR3 sequence is 14 residues long. CDR3 in DNA: TGTGCCAGCAGCTTGTATGGCAGGGACACTGAAGCTTTCTTT. Its protein is CASSLYGRDTEAFF.

The chain recombines TRBV29-1 with TRBJ2-3; 11 bases agree with TRBD1. The CDR3 totals 14 residues. Trimming took 7 bases from V and 6 from J; bases not matched to a gene: 9. Germline V gene lookup returns CDR1 SQVTM and CDR2 ANQGSEA. CDR3 protein: CSASDRGLGDTQYF. Here the CDR3 DNA reads TGCAGCGCCTCGGACAGGGGGCTAGGGGATACGCAGTATTTT.

This chain joins TRBV28 and TRBJ2-3; 7 nucleotides match TRBD2. CDR1 is MDHEN and CDR2 is SYDVKM in the germline V gene. The CDR3 is made up of 20 amino acids. The V segment lost 6 bases and the J segment 0 bases; nucleotides outside the gene matches: 21. In nucleotides, the CDR3 is TGTGCCAGCAGCCCAACGGTTATAAGGGTTTATAGCGGGAGCACAGATACGCAGTATTTT. Translated: CASSPTVIRVYSGSTDTQYF. The variable domain in full, with the rest retrieved from reference TRBV28 and TRBJ2-3, is DVKVTQSSRYLVKRTGEKVFLECVQDMDHENMFWYRQDPGLGLRLIYFSYDVKMKEKGDIPEGYSVSREKKERFSLILESASTNQTSMYLCASSPTVIRVYSGSTDTQYFGPGTRLTVL.

This clone has only a few counts. The chain joins TRBV5-1 to TRBJ2-1; the match to TRBD2 covers 13 bases. V lost 3 bases to trimming and J lost 6 bases; unmatched junction nucleotides: 3. The CDR3 is made up of 15 amino acids. Germline-derived CDR1 and CDR2 are SGHRS and YFSETQ. The CDR3 nucleotides are TGCGCCAGCAGCTGGACTAGCGGGGGTGTCAATGAGCAGTTCTTC. As protein: CASSWTSGGVNEQFF.